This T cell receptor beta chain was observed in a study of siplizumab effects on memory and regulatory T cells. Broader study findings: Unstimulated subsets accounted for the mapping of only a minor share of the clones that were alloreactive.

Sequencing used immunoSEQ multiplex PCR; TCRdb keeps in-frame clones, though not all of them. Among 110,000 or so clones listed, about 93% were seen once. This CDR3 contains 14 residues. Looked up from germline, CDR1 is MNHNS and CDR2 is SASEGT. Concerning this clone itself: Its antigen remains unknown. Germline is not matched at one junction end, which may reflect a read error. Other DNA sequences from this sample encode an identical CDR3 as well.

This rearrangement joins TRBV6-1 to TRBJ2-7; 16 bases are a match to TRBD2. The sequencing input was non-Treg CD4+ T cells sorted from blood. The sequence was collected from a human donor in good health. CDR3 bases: TGTGCCAGCAGATCCGGGACTAGCGGGGGGGATGAGTACTTT. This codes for CASRSGTSGGDEYF.